The clone carrying this T cell receptor (beta chain) showed up many times. The source of the sample is a study of T-cell reconstitution after alpha-beta-depleted transplantation in children. Researchers prepared the TCRbeta library using unique molecular identifiers, the study reports. TCRdb re-called the PCR reads through MiXCR, storing one row per CDR3 protein. The sample shows about 260,000 distinct CDR3 sequences, around 10% of them seen only once. Germline V gene data show CDR1 as SEHNR and CDR2 as FQNEAQ (reference sequence). CDR3 length: 16 residues. The V gene end was trimmed by 5 bases and the J gene end by 6 bases; junction bases not matched to a gene: 6.

This material consisted of peripheral blood, taken 180 days after TCRalphabeta/CD19-depleted stem cell transplant. The source of this sequence is a male patient aged 2 to 9 who had a stem cell transplant for chronic granulomatous disease, so the T cells may come from the graft donor. This rearrangement joins TRBV7-9 to TRBJ2-1, with TRBD2 identical over 14 bases. CDR3 sequence: CASSPWTSGRINEQFF. The CDR3 DNA reads TGTGCCAGCAGCCCATGGACTAGCGGGAGGATCAATGAGCAGTTCTTC. Filled out from reference TRBV7-9 and TRBJ2-1, the complete variable domain reads DTGVSQNPRHKITKRGQNVTFRCDPISEHNRLYWYRQTLGQGPEFLTYFQNEAQLEKSRLLSDRFSAERPKGSFSTLEIQRTEQGDSAMYLCASSPWTSGRINEQFFGPGTRLTVL.